This TCR beta chain emerged from a study of identical twins. The CDR3 covers 14 residues. Looked up from germline, CDR1 is MNHEY and CDR2 is SMNVEV (reference sequence). Each CDR3 protein is one row after TCRdb ran MiXCR on the 5' RACE reads. Among 750,000 to 950,000 distinct CDR3 sequences listed, 12% were seen once. This clonotype has only a few counts. Separately, the same data were catalogued under a study of yellow fever vaccine responses in identical twins.

This sequence originates from a young woman in good health. The sample was PBMCs. The V gene is TRBV27, the J gene TRBJ2-7; D is uncertain. CDR3 in amino acids: CGGPRHPLPYEQYV. The CDR3 region has the DNA TGTGGAGGCCCTCGGCACCCTTTACCTTACGAGCAGTACGTC.